This entry describes one TCR beta chain. This sample was included in a study of blood T cell repertoires in COVID-19. Study at large: The study drew acute and convalescent COVID-19 samples from the United States, Italy and Spain. In each case, the material was cDNA or gDNA derived from T cells, B-cell-depleted T cells, or PBMCs.

Authors' methods: From reference gene primer amplification, estimates of nucleated cell counts were derived. The method was immunoSEQ multiplex PCR; TCRdb's version includes in-frame clones alone and lacks a portion of them. The D gene and trimming were derived from the DNA, and the V and J assignments and clone size from that table. Of around 80,000 clones in the sample, roughly 80% were seen once. Enrolment of Seattle patients took place during active infection, and they were followed longitudinally. The CDR3 length is 14 residues. V shed 3 bases and J shed 3 bases, with 11 bases lying between them. Germline V gene lookup returns CDR1 MDHEN and CDR2 SYDVKM.

The TCR comes from a man over 45 with COVID-19, enrolled during active disease. The sample taken for sequencing was peripheral blood. V is TRBV28 and J is TRBJ1-2; perhaps TRBD1 as D (5 bases). The CDR3 spells CASSFGGLDYGYTF. CDR3 nucleotide sequence: TGTGCCAGCAGTTTTGGGGGACTCGACTATGGCTACACCTTC.